The source of this T cell receptor (beta chain) is a study of response to subunit inactivated influenza vaccine. V was pared by 4 bases and J by 7 bases, with 20 bases between. Germline V gene data show CDR1 as SGHTA and CDR2 as FQGNSA. This CDR3 spans 15 amino acids. Study-wide results and limits: Each seasonal influenza vaccination, the authors suggested, recruits few new T cells.

Comment on this clonotype: Its specificity is unknown.

Each CDR3 protein is one row after TCRdb ran MiXCR on the RT-PCR reads. The sample records more than 700,000 distinct CDR3 sequences, 21% being singletons. The sample in question was PBMCs from blood, obtained about 5 days after vaccination. This chain uses TRBV7-2 with TRBJ2-7; tentative D call: TRBD2 (6 bases). This receptor was obtained from a man in his fifties who received an inactivated influenza vaccine. The CDR3 reads CASSSVGGVLWEQYF. The DNA of the CDR3 is TGTGCCAGCAGCTCCGTGGGGGGTGTACTTTGGGAGCAGTACTTC. Drawing the rest from reference TRBV7-2 and TRBJ2-7, the complete variable domain is GAGVSQSPSNKVTEKGKDVELRCDPISGHTALYWYRQSLGQGLEFLIYFQGNSAPDKSGLPSDRFSAERTGGSVSTLTIQRTQQEDSAVYLCASSSVGGVLWEQYFGPGTRLTVT.